This TCR beta chain was captured in a study of T-cell memory formation after mild COVID-19. Study background: In these data, TCR clusters were largely donor specific.

MiXCR, run by TCRdb on the 5' RACE reads, gives a single entry per CDR3 protein. The table shows more than 450,000 distinct CDR3 sequences, with more than 15% occurring only once. The study, taken as a whole, reports: That cross-reactive memory joined was suggested by some responding clones appearing in pre-infection memory. CD4/CD8 balance characterized clones contracting day 15 to 85, and CD4+ skew characterized later expanders.

With regard to this clonotype: Its antigen is undetermined.

The V gene end was trimmed by 9 bases and the J gene end by 1 base; junction bases not matched to a gene: 9. Germline CDR1 is SGDLS and CDR2 is YYNGEE. This CDR3 is built from 14 residues. The receptor was isolated from an adult woman who had mild COVID-19 (a few samples of this study predate the infection). Cell type and time point are not known. Sequenced sample: PBMCs or a T cell subset sorted from them (not recorded which). This chain joins TRBV9 and TRBJ1-1; 7 nucleotides line up with TRBD1. This CDR3 reads CATSGGESNTEAFF. In DNA form, the CDR3 reads TGTGCCACCTCAGGGGGGGAATCGAACACTGAAGCTTTCTTT. Variable domain in full (rest from reference TRBV9 and TRBJ1-1): DSGVTQTPKHLITATGQRVTLRCSPRSGDLSVYWYQQSLDQGLQFLIQYYNGEERAKGNILERFSAQQFPDLHSELNLSSLELGDSALYFCATSGGESNTEAFFGQGTRLTVV.